The 3 T cell receptor beta chains below come from one sample, sequenced in a study of OX40 agonist ivuxolimab in advanced cancers. The data were produced by immunoSEQ multiplex PCR, yet TCRdb's version contains in-frame clones alone and is incomplete. The sample lists some 69,000 clones, 90% to 95% seen once, with 0.25% to 0.3% in the top ten. Source: CD4+ or CD8+ T cells sorted from blood, taken in a trial of the OX40 agonist ivuxolimab. The source of these receptors is an adult with an advanced solid tumor such as melanoma, head and neck, liver or kidney cancer.

The chain recombines TRBV27 with TRBJ1-3; the D is unclear. This CDR3 comprises 14 residues. Germline V lookup: CDR1 MNHEY, CDR2 SMNVEV (reference sequence). Trimming took 2 bases from V and 3 from J, leaving 8 bases between them. CDR3 nucleotides: TGTGCCAGCAGTTTAAAGGGAGGTGGAAACACCATATATTTT. Amino acids: CASSLKGGGNTIYF.

The genes are TRBV6-6 and TRBJ2-1; D is ambiguous. CDR3 length equals 13 residues. V lost 6 bases, J lost 4 bases, and 10 bases lay in between. Germline CDR1 MNHNY, CDR2 SVGAGI (reference sequence). The CDR3 spells CASRDPVYNEQFF. The CDR3 DNA follows: TGTGCCAGCAGGGACCCCGTTTACAATGAGCAGTTCTTC.

V is TRBV25-1 and J is TRBJ2-1; TRBD2 might be the D (5 bases). This CDR3 contains 15 residues. The V end lost 3 bases, the J end lost 8 bases, and 17 bases lay between the germline ends. Germline V gives CDR1 MGHDK, CDR2 SYGVNS. CDR3 in DNA: TGTGCCAGCAGTGATCCCGGGAAACCCGGCCATGAGCAGTTCTTC. Translated, it gives CASSDPGKPGHEQFF.